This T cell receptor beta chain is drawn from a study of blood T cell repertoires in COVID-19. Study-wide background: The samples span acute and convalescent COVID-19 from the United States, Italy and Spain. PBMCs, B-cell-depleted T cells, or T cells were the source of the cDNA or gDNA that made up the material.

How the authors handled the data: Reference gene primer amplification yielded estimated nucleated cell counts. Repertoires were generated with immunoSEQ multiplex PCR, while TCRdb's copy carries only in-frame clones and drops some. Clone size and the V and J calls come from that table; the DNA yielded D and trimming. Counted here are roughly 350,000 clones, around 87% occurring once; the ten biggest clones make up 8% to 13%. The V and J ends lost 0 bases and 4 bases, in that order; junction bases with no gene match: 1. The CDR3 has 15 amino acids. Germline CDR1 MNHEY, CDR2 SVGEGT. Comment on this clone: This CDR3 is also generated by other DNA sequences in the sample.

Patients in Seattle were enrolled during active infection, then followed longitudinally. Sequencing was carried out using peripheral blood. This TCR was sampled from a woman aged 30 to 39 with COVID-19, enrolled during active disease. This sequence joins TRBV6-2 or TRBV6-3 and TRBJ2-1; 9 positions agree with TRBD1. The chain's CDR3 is CASSYSGQGYNEQFF. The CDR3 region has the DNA TGTGCCAGCAGTTACTCGGGACAGGGTTACAATGAGCAGTTCTTC.